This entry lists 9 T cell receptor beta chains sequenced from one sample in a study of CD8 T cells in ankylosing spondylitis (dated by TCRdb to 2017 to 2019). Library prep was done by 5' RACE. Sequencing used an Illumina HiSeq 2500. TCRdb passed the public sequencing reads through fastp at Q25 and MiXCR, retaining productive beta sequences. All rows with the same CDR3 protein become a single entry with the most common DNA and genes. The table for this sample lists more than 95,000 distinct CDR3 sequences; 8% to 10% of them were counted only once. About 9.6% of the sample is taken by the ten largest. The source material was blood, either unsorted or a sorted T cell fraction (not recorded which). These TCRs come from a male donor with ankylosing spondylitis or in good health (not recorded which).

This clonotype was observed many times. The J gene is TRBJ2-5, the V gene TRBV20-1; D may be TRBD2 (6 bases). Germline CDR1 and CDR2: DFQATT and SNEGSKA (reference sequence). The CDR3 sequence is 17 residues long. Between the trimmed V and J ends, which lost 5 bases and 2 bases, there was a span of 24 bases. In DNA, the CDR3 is TGCAGTGCTCGGGTAGAGAACCGCCGGGGGTTACAAGAGACCCAGTACTTC. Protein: CSARVENRRGLQETQYF.

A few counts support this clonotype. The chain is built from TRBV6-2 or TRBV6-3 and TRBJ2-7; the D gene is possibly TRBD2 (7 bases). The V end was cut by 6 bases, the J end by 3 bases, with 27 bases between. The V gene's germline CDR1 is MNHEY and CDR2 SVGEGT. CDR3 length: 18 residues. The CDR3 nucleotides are TGTGCCAGCAGACCGGGACTACAGGGTTCGAAGGGGTTCTACGAGCAGTACTTC. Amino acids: CASRPGLQGSKGFYEQYF.

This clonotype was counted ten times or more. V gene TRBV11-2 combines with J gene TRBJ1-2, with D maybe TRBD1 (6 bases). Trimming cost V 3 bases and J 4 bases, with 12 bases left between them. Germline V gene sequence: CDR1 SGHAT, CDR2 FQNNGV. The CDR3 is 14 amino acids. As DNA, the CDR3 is TGTGCCAGCAGCTTGTCGGGGGGCTTCTATGGCTACACCTTC. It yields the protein CASSLSGGFYGYTF.

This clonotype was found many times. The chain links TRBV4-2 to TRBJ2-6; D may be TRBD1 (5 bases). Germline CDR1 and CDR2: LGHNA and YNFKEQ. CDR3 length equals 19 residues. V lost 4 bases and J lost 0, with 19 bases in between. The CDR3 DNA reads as TGTGCCAGCAGCCGACAACAGGTGAGCTCGGGCTCTGGGGCCAACGTCCTGACTTTC. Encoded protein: CASSRQQVSSGSGANVLTF.

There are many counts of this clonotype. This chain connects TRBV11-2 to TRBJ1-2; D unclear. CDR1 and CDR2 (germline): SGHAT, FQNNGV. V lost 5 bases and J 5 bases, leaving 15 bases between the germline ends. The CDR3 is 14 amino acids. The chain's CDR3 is CASSLLGLVYGYTF. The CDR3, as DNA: TGTGCCAGCAGCCTGCTGGGTCTGGTGTATGGCTACACCTTC.

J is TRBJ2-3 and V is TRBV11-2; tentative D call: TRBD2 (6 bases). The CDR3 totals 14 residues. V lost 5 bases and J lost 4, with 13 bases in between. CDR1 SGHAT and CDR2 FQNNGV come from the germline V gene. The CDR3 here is CASSPRREPDTQYF. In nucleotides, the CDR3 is TGTGCCAGCAGCCCCCGGAGGGAGCCAGATACGCAGTATTTT.

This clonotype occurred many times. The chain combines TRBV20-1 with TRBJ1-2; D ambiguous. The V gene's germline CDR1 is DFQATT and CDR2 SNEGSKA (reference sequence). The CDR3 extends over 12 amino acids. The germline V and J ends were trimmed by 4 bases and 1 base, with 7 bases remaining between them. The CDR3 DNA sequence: TGCAGTGCTACACAGCTTAACTATGGCTACACCTTC. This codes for CSATQLNYGYTF.

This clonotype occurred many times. CDR3 sequence (DNA): TGTGCCACCAGTGATCCCAGGAGCACAGATACGCAGTATTTT. Translating gives CATSDPRSTDTQYF. V is TRBV24-1 and J is TRBJ2-3; D gene unclear. Per the germline V gene, CDR1 is KGHDR and CDR2 is SFDVKD. Trimming cost V 3 bases and J 0 bases, with 6 bases left between them. This CDR3 contains 14 residues.

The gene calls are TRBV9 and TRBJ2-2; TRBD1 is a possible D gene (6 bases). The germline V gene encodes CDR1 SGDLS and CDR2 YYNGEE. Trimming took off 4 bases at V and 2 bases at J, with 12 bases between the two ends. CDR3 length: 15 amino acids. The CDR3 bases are TGTGCCAGCAGCTACGGACAGCTAAACACCGGGGAGCTGTTTTTT. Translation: CASSYGQLNTGELFF.